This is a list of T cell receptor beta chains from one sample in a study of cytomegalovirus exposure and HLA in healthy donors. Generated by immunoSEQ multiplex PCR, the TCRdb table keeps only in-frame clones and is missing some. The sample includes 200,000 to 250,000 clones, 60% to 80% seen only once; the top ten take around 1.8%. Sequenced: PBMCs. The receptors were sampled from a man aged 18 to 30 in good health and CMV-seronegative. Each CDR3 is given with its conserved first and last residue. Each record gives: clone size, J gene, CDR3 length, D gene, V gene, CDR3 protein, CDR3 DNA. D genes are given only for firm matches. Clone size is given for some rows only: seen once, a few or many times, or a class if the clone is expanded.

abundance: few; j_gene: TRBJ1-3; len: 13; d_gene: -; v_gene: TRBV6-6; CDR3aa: CASSRSSGNTIYF; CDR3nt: TGTGCCAGCAGCCGTAGCTCTGGAAACACCATATATTTT
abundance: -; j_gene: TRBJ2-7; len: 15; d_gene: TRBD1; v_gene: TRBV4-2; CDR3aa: CASSLLTGTPYEQYF; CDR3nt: TGTGCCAGCAGCCTATTGACAGGGACCCCCTACGAGCAGTACTTC
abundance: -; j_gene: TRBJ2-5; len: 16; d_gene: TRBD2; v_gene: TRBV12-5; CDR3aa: CASGLVVGEGGETQYF; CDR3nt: TGTGCTAGTGGTTTGGTAGTTGGGGAGGGAGGAGAGACCCAGTACTTC
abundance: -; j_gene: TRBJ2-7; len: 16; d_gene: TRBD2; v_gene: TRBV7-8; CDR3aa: CASSFPREGPSYEQYF; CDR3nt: TGTGCCAGCAGCTTTCCCAGGGAGGGTCCTTCCTACGAGCAGTACTTC
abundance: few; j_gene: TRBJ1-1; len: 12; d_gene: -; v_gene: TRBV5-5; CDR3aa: CASKSMNTEAFF; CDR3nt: TGTGCCAGCAAGAGTATGAACACTGAAGCTTTCTTT
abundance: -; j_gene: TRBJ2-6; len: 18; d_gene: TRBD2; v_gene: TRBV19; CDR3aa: CATSTTSGGGLWANVLTF; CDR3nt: TGTGCCACCTCGACGACTAGCGGGGGAGGTCTTTGGGCCAACGTCCTGACTTTC
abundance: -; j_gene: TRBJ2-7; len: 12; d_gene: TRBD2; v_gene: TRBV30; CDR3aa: CAWCGGGGEQYF; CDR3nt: TGTGCCTGGTGCGGCGGGGGGGGCGAGCAGTACTTC
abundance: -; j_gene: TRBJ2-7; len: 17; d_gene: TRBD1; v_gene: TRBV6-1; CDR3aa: CASSELATGGPSYEQYF; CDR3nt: TGTGCCAGCAGTGAATTGGCGACAGGGGGACCTTCCTACGAGCAGTACTTC
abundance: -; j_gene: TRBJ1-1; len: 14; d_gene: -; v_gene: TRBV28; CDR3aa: CASSVDRVNTEAFF; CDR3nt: TGTGCCAGCAGTGTGGACAGAGTTAACACTGAAGCTTTCTTT
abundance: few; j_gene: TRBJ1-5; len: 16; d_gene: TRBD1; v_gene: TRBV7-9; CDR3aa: CASSSGTGQVNQPQHF; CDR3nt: TGTGCCAGCAGCTCGGGAACGGGACAGGTCAATCAGCCCCAGCATTTT
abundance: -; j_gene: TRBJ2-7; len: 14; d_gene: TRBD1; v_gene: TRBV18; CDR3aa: CASSPQSTGSEQYF; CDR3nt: TGTGCCAGCTCACCACAATCGACAGGGAGCGAGCAGTACTTC
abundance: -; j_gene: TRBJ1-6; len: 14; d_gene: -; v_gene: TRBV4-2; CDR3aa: CASSQAQGGSPLHF; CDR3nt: TGTGCCAGCAGCCAAGCTCAGGGAGGCTCACCCCTCCACTTT
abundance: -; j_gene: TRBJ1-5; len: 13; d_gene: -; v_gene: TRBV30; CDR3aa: CAWAQGLGQPQHF; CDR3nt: TGTGCCTGGGCACAGGGTTTGGGACAGCCCCAGCATTTT
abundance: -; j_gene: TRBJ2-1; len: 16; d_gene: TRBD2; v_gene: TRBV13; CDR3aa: CASSLGLGGGANEQFF; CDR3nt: TGTGCCAGCAGCTTAGGCCTGGGCGGGGGGGCAAATGAGCAGTTCTTC
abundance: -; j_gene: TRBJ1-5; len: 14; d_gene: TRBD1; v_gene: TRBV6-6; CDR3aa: CASSPTGGGQPQHF; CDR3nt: TGTGCCAGCAGCCCGACAGGGGGCGGGCAGCCCCAGCATTTT
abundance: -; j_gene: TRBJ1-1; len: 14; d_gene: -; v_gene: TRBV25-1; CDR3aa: CASSLTGMNTEAFF; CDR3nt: TGTGCCAGCAGTTTAACAGGGATGAACACTGAAGCTTTCTTT